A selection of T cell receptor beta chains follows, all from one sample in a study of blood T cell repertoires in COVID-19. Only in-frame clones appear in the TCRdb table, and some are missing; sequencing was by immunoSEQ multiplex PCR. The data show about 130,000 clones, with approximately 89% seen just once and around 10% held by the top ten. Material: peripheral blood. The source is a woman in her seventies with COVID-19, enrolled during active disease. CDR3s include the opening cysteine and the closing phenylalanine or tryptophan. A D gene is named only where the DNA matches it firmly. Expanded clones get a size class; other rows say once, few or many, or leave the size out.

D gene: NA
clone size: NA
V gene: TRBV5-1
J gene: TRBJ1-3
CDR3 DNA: TGCGCCAGCAGTGCAAGCTCCTCTGGAAACACCATATATTTT
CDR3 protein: CASSASSSGNTIYF

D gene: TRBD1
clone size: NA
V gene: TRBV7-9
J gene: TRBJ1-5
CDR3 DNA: TGTGCCAGCAGCAATACAGGGGATAAGGGCCAGCCCCAGCATTTT
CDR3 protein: CASSNTGDKGQPQHF

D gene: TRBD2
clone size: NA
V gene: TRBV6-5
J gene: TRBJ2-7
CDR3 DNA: TGTGCCACCCGGGACTACCGCTACGAGCAGTACTTC
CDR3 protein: CATRDYRYEQYF

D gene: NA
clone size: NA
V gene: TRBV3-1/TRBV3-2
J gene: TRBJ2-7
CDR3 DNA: TGTGCCAGCAGCAGGGCGGGATACAATACCCAGCAGTACTTC
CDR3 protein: CASSRAGYNTQQYF

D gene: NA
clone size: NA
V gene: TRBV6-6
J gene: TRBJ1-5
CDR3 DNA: TGTGCCAGCAGTTACTCTCGACAGAATAGCAATCAGCCCCAGCATTTT
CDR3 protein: CASSYSRQNSNQPQHF

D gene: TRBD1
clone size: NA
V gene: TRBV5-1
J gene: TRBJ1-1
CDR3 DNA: TGCGCCAGCAGCCCGGGGACAGGGGGGGCTGAAGCTTTCTTT
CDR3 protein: CASSPGTGGAEAFF

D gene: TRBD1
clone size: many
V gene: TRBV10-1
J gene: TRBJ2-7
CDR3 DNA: TGCGCCAGCAGTGACCCCGGGACAGGGGGCTCCTACGAGCAGTACTTC
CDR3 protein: CASSDPGTGGSYEQYF

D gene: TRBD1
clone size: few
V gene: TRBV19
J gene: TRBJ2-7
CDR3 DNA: TGTGCCAGTAGTATAACAGGGGTCTACGAGCAGTACTTC
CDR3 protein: CASSITGVYEQYF

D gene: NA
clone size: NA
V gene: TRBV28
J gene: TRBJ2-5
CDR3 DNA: TGTGCCAGCACCTCCTACTCTGAGACCCAGTACTTC
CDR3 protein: CASTSYSETQYF

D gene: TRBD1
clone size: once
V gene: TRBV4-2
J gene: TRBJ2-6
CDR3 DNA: TGTGCCAGCAGCCAACGGACAGGGCTGTATCTTGGGGCCAACGTCCTGACTTTC
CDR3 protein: CASSQRTGLYLGANVLTF

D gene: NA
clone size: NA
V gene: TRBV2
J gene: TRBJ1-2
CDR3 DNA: TGTGCCAGCAGTGCGTTAGTTAATGGCTACACCTTC
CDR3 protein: CASSALVNGYTF

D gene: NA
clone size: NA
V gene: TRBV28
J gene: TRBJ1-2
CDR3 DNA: TGTGCCAGCAGTTTTTCTGGGGGGGTCCCTGGCTATGGCTACACCTTC
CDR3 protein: CASSFSGGVPGYGYTF

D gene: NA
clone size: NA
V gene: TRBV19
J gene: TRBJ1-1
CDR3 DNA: TGTGCCAGTAGTCCCCGGAGGGACTGGGCTGAAGCTTTCTTT
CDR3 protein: CASSPRRDWAEAFF

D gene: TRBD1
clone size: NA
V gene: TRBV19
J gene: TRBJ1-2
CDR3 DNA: TGTGCCAGTAGTTGGTCGACAGGGGGCAATTATGGCTACACCTTC
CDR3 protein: CASSWSTGGNYGYTF

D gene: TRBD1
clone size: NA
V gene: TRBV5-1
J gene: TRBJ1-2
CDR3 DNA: TGCGCCAGCAGCCAATCAGGGGGCGGCTATGGCTACACCTTC
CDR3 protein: CASSQSGGGYGYTF

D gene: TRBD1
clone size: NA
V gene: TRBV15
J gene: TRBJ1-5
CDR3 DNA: TGTGCCACCAGCACGGGACAGGACAATCAGCCCCAGCATTTT
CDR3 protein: CATSTGQDNQPQHF

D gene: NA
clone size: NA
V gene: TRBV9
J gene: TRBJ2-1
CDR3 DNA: TGTGCCAGCAGCGTAGGCCCCTTTAGCTCCTACAATGAGCAGTTCTTC
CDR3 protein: CASSVGPFSSYNEQFF

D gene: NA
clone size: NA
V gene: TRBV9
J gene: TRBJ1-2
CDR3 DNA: TGTGCCAGCAGCCCCCGGGGAGGGAGCCCCTCTATCTATGGCTACACCTTC
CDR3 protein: CASSPRGGSPSIYGYTF

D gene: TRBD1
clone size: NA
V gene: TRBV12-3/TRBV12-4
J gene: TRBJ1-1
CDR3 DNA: TGTGCCAGTTCAGGGGGCCCGAACACTGAAGCTTTCTTT
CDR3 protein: CASSGGPNTEAFF

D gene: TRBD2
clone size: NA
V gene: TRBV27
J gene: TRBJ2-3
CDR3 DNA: TGTGCCAGCAGTTTGACGGGGGGGCCAGATACGCAGTATTTT
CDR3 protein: CASSLTGGPDTQYF

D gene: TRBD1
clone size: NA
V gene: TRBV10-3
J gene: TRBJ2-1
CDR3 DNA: TGTGCCATCAGTGAGAGGGACAGGGGAGCGTTCTTC
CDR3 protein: CAISERDRGAFF

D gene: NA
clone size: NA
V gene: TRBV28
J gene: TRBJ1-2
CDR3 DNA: TGTGCCAGCAGTCTATCACGCAATGGGGAGGGAATATTCTATGGCTACACCTTC
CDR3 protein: CASSLSRNGEGIFYGYTF

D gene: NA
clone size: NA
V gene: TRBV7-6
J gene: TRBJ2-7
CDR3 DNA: TGTGCCAGCAGCTTAGATGCGGGTAGCTCCTACGAGCAGTACTTC
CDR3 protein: CASSLDAGSSYEQYF

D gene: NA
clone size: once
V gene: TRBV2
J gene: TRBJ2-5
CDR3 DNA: TGTGCCAGCAGTGAACCCCCCCGACTAGGGCTCCACCAAGAGACCCAGTACTTC
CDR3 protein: CASSEPPRLGLHQETQYF

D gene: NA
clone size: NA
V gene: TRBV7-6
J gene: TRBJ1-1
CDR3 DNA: TGTGCCAGCAGCTTAGTCCCTAACACTGAAGCTTTCTTT
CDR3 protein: CASSLVPNTEAFF

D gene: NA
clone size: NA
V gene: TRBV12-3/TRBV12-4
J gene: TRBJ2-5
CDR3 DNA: TGTGCCAGCAGTTTGGTCGGGGGAGAGACCCAGTACTTC
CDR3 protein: CASSLVGGETQYF

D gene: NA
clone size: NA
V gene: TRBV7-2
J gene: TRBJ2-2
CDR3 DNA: TGTGCCAGCAGCCCACTCAGGGTTACCGGGGAGCTGTTTTTT
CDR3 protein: CASSPLRVTGELFF

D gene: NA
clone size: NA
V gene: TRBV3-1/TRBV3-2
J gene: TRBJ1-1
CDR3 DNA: TGTGCCAGCAGCCCGGCAGGTTTGGACACTGAAGCTTTCTTT
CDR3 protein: CASSPAGLDTEAFF

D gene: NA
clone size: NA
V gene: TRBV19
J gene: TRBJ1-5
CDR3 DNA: TGTGCCAGTAGTATGGGAGGGGGTTGGTTGAATCAGCCCCAGCATTTT
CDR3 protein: CASSMGGGWLNQPQHF

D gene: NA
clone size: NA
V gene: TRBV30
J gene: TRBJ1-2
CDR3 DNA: TGTGCCTGGAGTGTAGGGGATCAAAGGGGCTACACCTTC
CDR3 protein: CAWSVGDQRGYTF